This T cell receptor (beta chain) was retrieved from a study of cytomegalovirus exposure and HLA in healthy donors. Study at large: Earlier, approximately 110 million unique TCR beta sequences were recovered from around 180 million T cells by an analysis. Study-level points and caveats: Association of a missense DCLRE1C variant with TCR beta V- and J-gene trimming was reported in a later analysis. Presence/absence analyses supposed approximately even sequencing depth among donors.

Concerning this clone itself: As yet, its antigen is unknown.

60 Vbeta and 13 Jbeta primers were used in PCR. Clones were sequenced by immunoSEQ multiplex PCR, and TCRdb holds only the in-frame ones, with some missing. This table has under 200,000 clones, roughly 74% appearing once. V gave up 2 bases and J gave up 5 bases, with 12 bases separating them. Per germline, CDR1 KGHSH and CDR2 LQKENI. The CDR3 is 14 residues long. The genes are TRBV18 and TRBJ1-2, with D perhaps matching TRBD1 (5 bases). Sequencing input: PBMCs. This TCR was recovered from a male donor in good health and CMV-seronegative. The CDR3 loop is CASSPSAGQYGYTF. CDR3 DNA: TGTGCCAGCTCACCATCGGCAGGGCAATATGGCTACACCTTC.